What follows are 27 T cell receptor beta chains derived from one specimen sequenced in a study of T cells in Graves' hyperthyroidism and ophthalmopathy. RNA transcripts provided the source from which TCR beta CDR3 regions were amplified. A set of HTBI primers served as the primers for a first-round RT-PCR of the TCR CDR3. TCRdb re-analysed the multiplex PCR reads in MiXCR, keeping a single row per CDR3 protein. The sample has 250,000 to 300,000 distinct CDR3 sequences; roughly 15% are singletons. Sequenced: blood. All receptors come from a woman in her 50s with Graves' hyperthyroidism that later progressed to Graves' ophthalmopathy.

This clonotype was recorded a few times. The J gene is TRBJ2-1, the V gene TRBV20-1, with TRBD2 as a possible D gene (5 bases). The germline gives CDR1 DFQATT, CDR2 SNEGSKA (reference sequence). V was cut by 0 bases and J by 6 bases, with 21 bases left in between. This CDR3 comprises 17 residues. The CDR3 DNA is TGCAGTGCTAGAGATTATTTGAAGAGGGAGACCCTCAATGAGCAGTTCTTC. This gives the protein CSARDYLKRETLNEQFF.

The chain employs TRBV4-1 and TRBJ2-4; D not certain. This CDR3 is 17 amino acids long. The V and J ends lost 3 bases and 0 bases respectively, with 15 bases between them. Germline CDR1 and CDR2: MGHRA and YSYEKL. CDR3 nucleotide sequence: TGCGCCAGCAGCCATCCATACTACAGTTTAGCCAAAAACATTCAGTACTTC. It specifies CASSHPYYSLAKNIQYF.

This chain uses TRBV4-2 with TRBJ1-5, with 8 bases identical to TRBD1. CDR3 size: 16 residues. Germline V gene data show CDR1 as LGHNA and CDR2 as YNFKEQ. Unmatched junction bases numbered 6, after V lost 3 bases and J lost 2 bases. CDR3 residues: CASSHLDRDGNQPQHF. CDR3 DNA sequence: TGTGCCAGCAGCCACTTGGACAGGGATGGCAATCAGCCCCAGCATTTT.

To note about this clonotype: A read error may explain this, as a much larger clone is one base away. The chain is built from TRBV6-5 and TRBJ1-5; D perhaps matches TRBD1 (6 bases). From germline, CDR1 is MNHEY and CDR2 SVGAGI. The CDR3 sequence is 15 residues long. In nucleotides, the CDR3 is TGTGCCAGCAGCTTAACAGGGTACGGCAATCTGCCCCAGCATTTT. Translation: CASSLTGYGNLPQHF.

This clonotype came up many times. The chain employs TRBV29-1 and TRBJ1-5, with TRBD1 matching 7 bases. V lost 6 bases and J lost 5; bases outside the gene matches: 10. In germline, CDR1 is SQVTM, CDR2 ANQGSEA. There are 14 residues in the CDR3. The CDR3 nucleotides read TGCAGCGTGGCGACAGGGAATCTCGATCAGCCCCAGCATTTT. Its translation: CSVATGNLDQPQHF. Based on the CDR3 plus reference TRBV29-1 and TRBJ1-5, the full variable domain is SAVISQKPSRDICQRGTSLTIQCQVDSQVTMMFWYRQQPGQSLTLIATANQGSEATYESGFVIDKFPISRPNLTFSTLTVSNMSPEDSSIYLCSVATGNLDQPQHFGDGTRLSIL.

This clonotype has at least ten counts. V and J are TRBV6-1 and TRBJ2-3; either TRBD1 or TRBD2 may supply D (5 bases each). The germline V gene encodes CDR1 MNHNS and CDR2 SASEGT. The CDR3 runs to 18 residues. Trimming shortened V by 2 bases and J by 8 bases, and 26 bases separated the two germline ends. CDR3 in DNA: TGTGCCAGCAGTGAACATCATAGTCGAGCGGACCAGGGTGGTACGCAGTATTTT. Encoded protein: CASSEHHSRADQGGTQYF.

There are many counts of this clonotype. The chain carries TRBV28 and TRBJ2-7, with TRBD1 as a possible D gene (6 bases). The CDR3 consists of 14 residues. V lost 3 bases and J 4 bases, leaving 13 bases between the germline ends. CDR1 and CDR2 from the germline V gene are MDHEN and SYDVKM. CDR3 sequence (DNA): TGTGCCAGCAGTTTGGACAGCCCGGGGTACGAGCAGTACTTC. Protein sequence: CASSLDSPGYEQYF.

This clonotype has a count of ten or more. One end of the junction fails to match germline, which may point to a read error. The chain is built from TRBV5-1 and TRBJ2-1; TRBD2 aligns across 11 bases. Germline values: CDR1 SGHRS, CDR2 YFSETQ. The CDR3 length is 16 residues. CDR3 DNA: TGCGCCAGCAGCCGCCTACTAGCGGGAGTAGGGAATGAACAGTTCTTC. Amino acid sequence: CASSRLLAGVGNEQFF.

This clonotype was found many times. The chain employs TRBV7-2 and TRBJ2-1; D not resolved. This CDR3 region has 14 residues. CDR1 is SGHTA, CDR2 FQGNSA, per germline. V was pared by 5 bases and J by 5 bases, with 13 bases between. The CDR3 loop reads CASSPLSDHNEQFF. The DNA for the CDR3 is TGTGCCAGCAGCCCCCTGAGCGACCACAATGAGCAGTTCTTC.

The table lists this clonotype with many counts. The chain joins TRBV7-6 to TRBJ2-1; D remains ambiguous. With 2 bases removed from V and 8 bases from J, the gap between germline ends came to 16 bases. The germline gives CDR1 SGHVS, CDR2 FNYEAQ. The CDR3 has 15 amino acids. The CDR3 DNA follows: TGTGCCAGCAGCTTATCGGGCTATCCAGTTGATGAGCAGTTCTTC. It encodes CASSLSGYPVDEQFF.

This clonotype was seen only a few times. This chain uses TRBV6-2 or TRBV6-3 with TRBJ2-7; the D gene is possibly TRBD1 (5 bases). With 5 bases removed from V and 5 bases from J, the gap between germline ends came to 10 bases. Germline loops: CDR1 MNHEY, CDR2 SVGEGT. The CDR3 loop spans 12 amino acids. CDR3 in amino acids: CASSQTGDEQYF. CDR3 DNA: TGTGCCAGCAGTCAAACAGGAGACGAGCAGTACTTC.

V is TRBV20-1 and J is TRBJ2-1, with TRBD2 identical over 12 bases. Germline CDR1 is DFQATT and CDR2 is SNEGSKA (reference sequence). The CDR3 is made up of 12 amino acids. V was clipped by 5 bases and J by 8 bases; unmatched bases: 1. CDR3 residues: CSAPSGRDEQFF. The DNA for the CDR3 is TGCAGTGCTCCTAGCGGGAGGGATGAGCAGTTCTTC.

CDR3 protein: CSVVRGQGANTFLNTEAFF. The CDR3 DNA reads as TGCAGCGTTGTAAGGGGACAGGGGGCGAATACCTTTTTGAACACTGAAGCTTTCTTT. V is TRBV29-1 and J is TRBJ1-1; TRBD1 agrees at 12 bases. The CDR3 consists of 19 residues. CDR1 is SQVTM and CDR2 is ANQGSEA in the germline V gene. Trimming cost V 4 bases and J 0 bases; bases outside gene matches: 15. The entire variable domain, with the rest obtained from reference TRBV29-1 and TRBJ1-1, is as follows: SAVISQKPSRDICQRGTSLTIQCQVDSQVTMMFWYRQQPGQSLTLIATANQGSEATYESGFVIDKFPISRPNLTFSTLTVSNMSPEDSSIYLCSVVRGQGANTFLNTEAFFGQGTRLTVV.

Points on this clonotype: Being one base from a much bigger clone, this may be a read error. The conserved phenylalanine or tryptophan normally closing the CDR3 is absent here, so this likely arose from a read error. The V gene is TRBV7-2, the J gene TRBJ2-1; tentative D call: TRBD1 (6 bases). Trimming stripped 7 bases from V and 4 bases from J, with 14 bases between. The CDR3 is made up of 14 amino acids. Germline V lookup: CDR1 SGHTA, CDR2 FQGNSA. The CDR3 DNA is TGTGCCAGCAACCCGAGGACAGCTTACAATGAGCAGTTCTCC. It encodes CASNPRTAYNEQFS.

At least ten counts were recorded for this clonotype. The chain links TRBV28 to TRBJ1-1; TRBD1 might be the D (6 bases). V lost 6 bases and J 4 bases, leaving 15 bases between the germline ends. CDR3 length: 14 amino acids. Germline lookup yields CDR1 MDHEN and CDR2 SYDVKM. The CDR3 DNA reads TGTGCCAGCAGCCCCTGGGGGCAGGGCACTGAAGCTTTCTTT. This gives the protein CASSPWGQGTEAFF.

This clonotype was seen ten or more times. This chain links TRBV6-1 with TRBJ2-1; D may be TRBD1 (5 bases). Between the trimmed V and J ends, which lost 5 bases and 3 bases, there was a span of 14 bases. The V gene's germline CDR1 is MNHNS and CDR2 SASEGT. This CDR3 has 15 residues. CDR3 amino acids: CASSWLTGNYNEQFF. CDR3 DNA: TGTGCCAGCAGTTGGTTAACAGGAAACTACAATGAGCAGTTCTTC.

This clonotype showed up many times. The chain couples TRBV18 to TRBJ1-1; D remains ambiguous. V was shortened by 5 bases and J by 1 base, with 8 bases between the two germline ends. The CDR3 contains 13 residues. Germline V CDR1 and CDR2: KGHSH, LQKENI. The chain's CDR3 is CASSDERNTEAFF. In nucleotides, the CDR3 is TGTGCCAGCTCAGACGAAAGGAACACTGAAGCTTTCTTT.

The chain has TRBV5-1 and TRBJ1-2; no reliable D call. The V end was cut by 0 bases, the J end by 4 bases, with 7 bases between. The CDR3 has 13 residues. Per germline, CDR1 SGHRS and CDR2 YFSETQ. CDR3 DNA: TGCGCCAGCAGCTTGGAACTGAGCTATGGCTACACCTTC. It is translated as CASSLELSYGYTF.

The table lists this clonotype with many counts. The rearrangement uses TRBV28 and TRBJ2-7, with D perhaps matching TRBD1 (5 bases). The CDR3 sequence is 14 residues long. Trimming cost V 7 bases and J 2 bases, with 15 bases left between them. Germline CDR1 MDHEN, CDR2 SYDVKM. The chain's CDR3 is CASTAPGRPYEQYF. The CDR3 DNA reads TGTGCCAGCACTGCCCCAGGGCGTCCCTACGAGCAGTACTTC.

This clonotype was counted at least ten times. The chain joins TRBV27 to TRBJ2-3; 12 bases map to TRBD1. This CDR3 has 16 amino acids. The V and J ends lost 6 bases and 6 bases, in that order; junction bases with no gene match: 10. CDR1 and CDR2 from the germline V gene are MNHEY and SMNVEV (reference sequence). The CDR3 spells CASSRPGQGAHDTQYF. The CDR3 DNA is TGTGCCAGCAGCCGACCGGGACAGGGGGCGCATGATACGCAGTATTTT.

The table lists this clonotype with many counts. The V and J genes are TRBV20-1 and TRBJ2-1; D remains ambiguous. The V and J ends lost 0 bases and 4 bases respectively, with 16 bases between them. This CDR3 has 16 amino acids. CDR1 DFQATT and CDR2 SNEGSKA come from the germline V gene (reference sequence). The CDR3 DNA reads TGCAGTGCTAGAGATCCGGCGGAATTTTCATACAATGAGCAGTTCTTC. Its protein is CSARDPAEFSYNEQFF.

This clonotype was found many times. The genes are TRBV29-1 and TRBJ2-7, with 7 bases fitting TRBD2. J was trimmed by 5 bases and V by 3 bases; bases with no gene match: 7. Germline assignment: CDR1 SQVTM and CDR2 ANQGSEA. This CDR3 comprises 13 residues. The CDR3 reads CSVDHRAGDEQYF. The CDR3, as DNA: TGCAGCGTTGACCATCGGGCGGGGGACGAGCAGTACTTC.

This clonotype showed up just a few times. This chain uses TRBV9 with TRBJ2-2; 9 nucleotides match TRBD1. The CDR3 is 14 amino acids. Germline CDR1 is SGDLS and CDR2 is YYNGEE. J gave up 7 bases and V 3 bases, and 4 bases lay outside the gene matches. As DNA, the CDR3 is TGTGCCAGCAGCGAGGGGACAGGGAGCGGGGAGCTGTTTTTT. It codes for CASSEGTGSGELFF.

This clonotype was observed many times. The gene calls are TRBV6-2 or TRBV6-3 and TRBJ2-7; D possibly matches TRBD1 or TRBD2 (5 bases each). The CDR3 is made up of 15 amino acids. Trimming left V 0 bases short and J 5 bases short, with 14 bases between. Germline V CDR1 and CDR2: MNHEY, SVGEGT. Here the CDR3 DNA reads TGTGCCAGCAGTTACTCGGGTAGAGGGGCGAACGAGCAGTACTTC. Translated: CASSYSGRGANEQYF.

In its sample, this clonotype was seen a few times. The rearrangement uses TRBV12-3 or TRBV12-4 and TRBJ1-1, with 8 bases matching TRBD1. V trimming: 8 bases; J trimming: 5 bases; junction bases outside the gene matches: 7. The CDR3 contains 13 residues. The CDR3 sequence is CASLRGRGTEAFF. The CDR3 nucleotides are TGTGCCAGCCTCAGGGGGCGCGGAACTGAAGCTTTCTTT.

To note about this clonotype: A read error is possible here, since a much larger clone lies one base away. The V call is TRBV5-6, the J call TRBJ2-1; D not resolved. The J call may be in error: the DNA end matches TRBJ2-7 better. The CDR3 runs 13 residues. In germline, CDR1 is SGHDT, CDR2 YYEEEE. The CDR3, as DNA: TGTGCCAGCAGCTTGGCCAGGACCAATGAGCAGTACTTC. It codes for CASSLARTNEQYF.

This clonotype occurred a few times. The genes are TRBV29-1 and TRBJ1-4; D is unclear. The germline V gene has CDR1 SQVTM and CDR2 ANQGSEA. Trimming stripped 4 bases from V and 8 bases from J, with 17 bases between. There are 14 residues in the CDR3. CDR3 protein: CSVGNRWIEEKLFF. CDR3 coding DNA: TGCAGCGTTGGGAATCGTTGGATTGAGGAAAAACTGTTTTTT.